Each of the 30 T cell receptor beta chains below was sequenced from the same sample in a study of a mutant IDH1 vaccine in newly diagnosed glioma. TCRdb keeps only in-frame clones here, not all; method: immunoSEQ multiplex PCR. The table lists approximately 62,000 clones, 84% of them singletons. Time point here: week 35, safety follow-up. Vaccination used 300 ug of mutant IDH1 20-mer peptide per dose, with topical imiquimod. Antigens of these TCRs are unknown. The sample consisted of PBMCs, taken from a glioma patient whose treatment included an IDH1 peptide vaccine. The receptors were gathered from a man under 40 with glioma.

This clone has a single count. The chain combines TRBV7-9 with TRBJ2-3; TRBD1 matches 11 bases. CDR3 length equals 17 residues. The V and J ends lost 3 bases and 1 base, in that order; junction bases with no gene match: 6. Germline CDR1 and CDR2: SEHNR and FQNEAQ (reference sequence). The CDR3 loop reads CASSFTGQGAGTDTQYF. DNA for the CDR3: TGTGCCAGCAGCTTCACCGGACAGGGGGCCGGCACAGATACGCAGTATTTT.

The CDR3 DNA is TGTGCCAGCAGCTTATTTGGAAGACAGGGATTCACAGATACGCAGTATTTT. Protein sequence: CASSLFGRQGFTDTQYF. The chain joins TRBV11-2 to TRBJ2-3; the match to TRBD1 covers 7 bases. J lost 2 bases, V lost 2 bases, and 10 bases had no gene match. This CDR3 region has 17 residues. Germline CDR1 is SGHAT and CDR2 is FQNNGV.

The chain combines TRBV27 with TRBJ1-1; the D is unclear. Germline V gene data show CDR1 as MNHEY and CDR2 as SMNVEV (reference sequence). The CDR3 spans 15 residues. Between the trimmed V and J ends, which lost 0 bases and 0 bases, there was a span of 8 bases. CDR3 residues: CASSLSIGMNTEAFF. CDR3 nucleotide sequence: TGTGCCAGCAGTTTATCAATCGGGATGAACACTGAAGCTTTCTTT.

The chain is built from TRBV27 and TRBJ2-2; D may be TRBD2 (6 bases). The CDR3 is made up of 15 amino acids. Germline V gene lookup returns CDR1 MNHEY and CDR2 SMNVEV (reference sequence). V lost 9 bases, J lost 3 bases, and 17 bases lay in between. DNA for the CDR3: TGTGCCAGTGGGAGGCAGGGACGTTACACCGGGGAGCTGTTTTTT. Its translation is CASGRQGRYTGELFF.

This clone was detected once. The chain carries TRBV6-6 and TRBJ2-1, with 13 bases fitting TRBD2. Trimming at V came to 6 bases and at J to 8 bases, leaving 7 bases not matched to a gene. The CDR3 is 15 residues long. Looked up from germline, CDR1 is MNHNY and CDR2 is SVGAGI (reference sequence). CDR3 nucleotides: TGTGCCAGCAGACGTGGGACTAGCGGGGACTATGAGCAGTTCTTC. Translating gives CASRRGTSGDYEQFF.

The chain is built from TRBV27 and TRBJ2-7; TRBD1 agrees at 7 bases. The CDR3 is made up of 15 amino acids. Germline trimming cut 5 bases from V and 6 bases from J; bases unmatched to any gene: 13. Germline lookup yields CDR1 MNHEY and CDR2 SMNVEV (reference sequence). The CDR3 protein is CASSPRQGKQPEQYF. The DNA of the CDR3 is TGTGCCAGCAGTCCTCGACAGGGAAAGCAGCCCGAGCAGTACTTC.

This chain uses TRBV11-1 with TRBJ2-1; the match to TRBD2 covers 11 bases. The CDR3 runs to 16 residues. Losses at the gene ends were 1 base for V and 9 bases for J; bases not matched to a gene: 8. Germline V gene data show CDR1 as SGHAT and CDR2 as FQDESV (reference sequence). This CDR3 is CASSLEIAGGLSEQFF. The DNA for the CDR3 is TGTGCCAGCAGCTTAGAAATAGCGGGGGGGCTGAGTGAGCAGTTCTTC.

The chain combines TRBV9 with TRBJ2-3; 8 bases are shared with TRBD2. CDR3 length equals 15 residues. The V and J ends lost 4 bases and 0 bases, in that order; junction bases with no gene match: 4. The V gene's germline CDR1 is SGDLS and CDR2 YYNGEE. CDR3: CASSPLAGSTDTQYF. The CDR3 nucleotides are TGTGCCAGCAGCCCCCTAGCGGGTAGCACAGATACGCAGTATTTT.

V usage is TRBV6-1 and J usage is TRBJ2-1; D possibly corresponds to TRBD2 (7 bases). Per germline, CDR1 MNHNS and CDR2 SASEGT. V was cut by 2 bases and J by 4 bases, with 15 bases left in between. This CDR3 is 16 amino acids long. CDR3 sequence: CASSESAGGPYNEQFF. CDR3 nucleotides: TGTGCCAGCAGTGAATCAGCCGGGGGGCCGTACAATGAGCAGTTCTTC.

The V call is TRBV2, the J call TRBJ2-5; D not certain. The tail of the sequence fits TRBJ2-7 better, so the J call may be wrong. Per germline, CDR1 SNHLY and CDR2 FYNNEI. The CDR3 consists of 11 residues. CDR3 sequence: CASSGRNEQYF. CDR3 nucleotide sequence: TGTGCCAGCAGTGGACGGAACGAGCAGTACTTC.

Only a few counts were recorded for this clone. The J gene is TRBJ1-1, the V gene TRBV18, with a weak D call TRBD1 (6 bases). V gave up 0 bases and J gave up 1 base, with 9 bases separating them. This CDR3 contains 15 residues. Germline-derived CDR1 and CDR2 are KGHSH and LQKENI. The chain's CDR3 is CASSPPRGENTEAFF. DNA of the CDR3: TGTGCCAGCTCACCACCGAGGGGGGAGAACACTGAAGCTTTCTTT.

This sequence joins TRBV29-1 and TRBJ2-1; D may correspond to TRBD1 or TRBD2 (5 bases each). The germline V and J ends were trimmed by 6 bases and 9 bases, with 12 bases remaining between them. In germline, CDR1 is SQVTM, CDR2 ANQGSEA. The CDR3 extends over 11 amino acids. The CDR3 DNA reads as TGCAGCGTGAAACGGGGCGGTGAGCAGTTCTTC. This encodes CSVKRGGEQFF.

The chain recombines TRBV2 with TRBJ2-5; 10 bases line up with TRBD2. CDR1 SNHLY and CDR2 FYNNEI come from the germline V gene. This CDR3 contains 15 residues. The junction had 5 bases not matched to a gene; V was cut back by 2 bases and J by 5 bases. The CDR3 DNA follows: TGTGCCAGCAGTGAACTAGCGGGGGCCAGGGAGACCCAGTACTTC. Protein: CASSELAGARETQYF.

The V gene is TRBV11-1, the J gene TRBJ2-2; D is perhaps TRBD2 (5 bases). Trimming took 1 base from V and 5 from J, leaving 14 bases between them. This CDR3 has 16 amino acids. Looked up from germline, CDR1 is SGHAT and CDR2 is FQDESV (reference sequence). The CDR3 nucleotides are TGTGCCAGCAGCTTAGTTCGAGCGGCGGGTACCGGGGAGCTGTTTTTT. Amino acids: CASSLVRAAGTGELFF.

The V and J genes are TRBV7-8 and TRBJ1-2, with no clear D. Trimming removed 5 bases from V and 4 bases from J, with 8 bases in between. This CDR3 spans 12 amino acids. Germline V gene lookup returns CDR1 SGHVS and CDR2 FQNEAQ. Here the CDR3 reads CASSKTIYGYTF. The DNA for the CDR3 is TGTGCCAGCAGCAAGACAATCTATGGCTACACCTTC.

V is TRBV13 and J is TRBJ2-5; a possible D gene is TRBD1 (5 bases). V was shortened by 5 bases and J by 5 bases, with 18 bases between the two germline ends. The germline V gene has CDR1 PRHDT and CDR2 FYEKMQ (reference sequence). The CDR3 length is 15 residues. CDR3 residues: CASSLQADRVETQYF. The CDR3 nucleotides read TGTGCCAGCAGCCTACAGGCGGATCGAGTTGAGACCCAGTACTTC.

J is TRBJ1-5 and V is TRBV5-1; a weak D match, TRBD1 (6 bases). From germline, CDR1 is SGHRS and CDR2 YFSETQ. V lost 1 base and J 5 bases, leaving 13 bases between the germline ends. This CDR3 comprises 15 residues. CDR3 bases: TGCGCCAGCAGCTTGACCGGGACACGCTATCAGCCCCAGCATTTT. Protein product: CASSLTGTRYQPQHF.

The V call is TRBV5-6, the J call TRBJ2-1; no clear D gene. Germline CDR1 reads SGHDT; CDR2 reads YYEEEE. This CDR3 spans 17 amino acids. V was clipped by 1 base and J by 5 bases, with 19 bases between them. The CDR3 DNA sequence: TGTGCCAGCAGCTTGTTCCTATCTAACGTCCCCGACAATGAGCAGTTCTTC. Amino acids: CASSLFLSNVPDNEQFF.

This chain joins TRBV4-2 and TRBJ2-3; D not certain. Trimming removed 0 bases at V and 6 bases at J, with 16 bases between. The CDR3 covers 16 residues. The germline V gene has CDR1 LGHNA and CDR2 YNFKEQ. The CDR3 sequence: CASSQEYVGADDTQYF. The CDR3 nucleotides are TGTGCCAGCAGCCAAGAGTATGTGGGCGCAGACGATACGCAGTATTTT.

The CDR3 bases are TGTGCCAGCATAGGGACAGTTCACTATGGCTACACCTTC. Translation: CASIGTVHYGYTF. This chain connects TRBV28 to TRBJ1-2; TRBD1 matches 7 bases. With V trimmed by 7 bases and J by 3 bases, 5 bases remained unmatched. CDR1 and CDR2 (germline): MDHEN, SYDVKM. This CDR3 is 13 amino acids long.

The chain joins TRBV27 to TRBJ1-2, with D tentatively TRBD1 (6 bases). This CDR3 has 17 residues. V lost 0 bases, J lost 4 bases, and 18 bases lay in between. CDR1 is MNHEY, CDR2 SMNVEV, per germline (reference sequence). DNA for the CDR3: TGTGCCAGCAGTTTATCCGGTTGGGGACAAAACCTCTATGGCTACACCTTC. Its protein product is CASSLSGWGQNLYGYTF.

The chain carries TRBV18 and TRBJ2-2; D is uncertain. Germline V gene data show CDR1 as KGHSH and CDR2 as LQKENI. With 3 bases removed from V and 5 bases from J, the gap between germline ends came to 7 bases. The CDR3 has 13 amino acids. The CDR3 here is CASSPFATGELFF. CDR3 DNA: TGTGCCAGCTCACCCTTCGCGACCGGGGAGCTGTTTTTT.

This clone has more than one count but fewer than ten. The CDR3 sequence: CASSPREQGDGYTF. The CDR3 nucleotides read TGTGCCAGCTCACCAAGGGAACAGGGTGATGGCTACACCTTC. The V gene is TRBV18, the J gene TRBJ1-2; a weak D match, TRBD1 (6 bases). Germline values: CDR1 KGHSH, CDR2 LQKENI. This CDR3 contains 14 residues. The V end was cut by 2 bases, the J end by 6 bases, with 13 bases between.

The DNA of the CDR3 is TGTGCCACCAGCAGAGGTGGGGAGGGGAACGAAAAACTGTTTTTT. Residues: CATSRGGEGNEKLFF. The gene calls are TRBV15 and TRBJ1-4; possibly TRBD1 for D (5 bases). V was clipped by 1 base and J by 8 bases, with 14 bases between them. The CDR3 is 15 amino acids. In germline, CDR1 is LNHNV, CDR2 YYDKDF (reference sequence).

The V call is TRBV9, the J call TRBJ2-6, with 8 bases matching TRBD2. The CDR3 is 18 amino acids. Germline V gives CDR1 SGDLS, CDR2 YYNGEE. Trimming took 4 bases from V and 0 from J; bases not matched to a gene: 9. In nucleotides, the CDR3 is TGTGCCAGCAGCCCCCGGTTAGCGGGGACCTCTGGGGCCAACGTCCTGACTTTC. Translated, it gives CASSPRLAGTSGANVLTF.

The CDR3, as DNA: TGTGCCAGCAGCGGAGGGGACAGGAACGTCTATGGCTACACCTTC. It codes for CASSGGDRNVYGYTF. The chain combines TRBV5-4 with TRBJ1-2; 8 bases line up with TRBD1. Trimming took 4 bases from V and 4 from J; bases not matched to a gene: 9. Germline V gene data show CDR1 as SGHNT and CDR2 as YYREEE (reference sequence). The CDR3 runs to 15 residues.

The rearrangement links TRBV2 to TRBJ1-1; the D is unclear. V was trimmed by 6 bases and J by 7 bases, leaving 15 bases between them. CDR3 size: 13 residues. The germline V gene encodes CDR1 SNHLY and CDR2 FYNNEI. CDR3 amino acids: CASRRAEQHEAFF. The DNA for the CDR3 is TGTGCCAGCAGGAGGGCAGAGCAGCATGAAGCTTTCTTT. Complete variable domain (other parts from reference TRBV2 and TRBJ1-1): EPEVTQTPSHQVTQMGQEVILRCVPISNHLYFYWYRQILGQKVEFLVSFYNNEISEKSEIFDDQFSVERPDGSNFTLKIRSTKLEDSAMYFCASRRAEQHEAFFGQGTRLTVV.

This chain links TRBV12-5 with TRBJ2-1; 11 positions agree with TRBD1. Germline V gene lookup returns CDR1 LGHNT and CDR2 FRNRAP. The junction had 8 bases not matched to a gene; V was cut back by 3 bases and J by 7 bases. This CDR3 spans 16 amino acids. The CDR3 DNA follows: TGTGCTAGTGGTTTCGTTGGGACAGGGGGTAGGAATGAGCAGTTCTTC. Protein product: CASGFVGTGGRNEQFF. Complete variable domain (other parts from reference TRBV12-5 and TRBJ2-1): DARVTQTPRHKVTEMGQEVTMRCQPILGHNTVFWYRQTMMQGLELLAYFRNRAPLDDSGMPKDRFSAEMPDATLATLKIQPSEPRDSAVYFCASGFVGTGGRNEQFFGPGTRLTVL.

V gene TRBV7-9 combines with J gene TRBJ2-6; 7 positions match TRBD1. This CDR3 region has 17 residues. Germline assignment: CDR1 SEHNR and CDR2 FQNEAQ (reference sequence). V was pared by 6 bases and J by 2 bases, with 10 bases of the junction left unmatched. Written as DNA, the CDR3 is TGTGCCAGCAGGTCGGGACAGAGTGGACCTGGGGCCAACGTCCTGACTTTC. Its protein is CASRSGQSGPGANVLTF.

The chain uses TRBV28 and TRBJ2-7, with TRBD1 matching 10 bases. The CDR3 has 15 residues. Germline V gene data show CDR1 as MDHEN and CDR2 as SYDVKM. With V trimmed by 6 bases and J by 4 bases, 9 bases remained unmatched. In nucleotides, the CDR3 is TGTGCCAGCAGCTCGGTCGGGACAGGGGCGTACGAGCAGTACTTC. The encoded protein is CASSSVGTGAYEQYF.